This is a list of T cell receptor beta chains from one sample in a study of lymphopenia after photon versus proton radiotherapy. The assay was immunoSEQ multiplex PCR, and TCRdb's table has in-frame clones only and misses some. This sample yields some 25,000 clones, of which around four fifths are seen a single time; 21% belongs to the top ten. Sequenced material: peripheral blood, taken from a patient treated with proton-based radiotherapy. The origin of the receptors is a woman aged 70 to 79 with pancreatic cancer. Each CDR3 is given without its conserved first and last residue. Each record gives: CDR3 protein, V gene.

cdr3_aa: ASSRGERSNGYT
v_call: TRBV19

cdr3_aa: ASSQATSGYYNEQF
v_call: TRBV4-1

cdr3_aa: ASRPGFSYEQY
v_call: TRBV2

cdr3_aa: ASSLDPGADTQY
v_call: TRBV7-6

cdr3_aa: ASSQPGRTSGPDTQY
v_call: TRBV4-3

cdr3_aa: ASSIDYWTPTYEQY
v_call: TRBV19

cdr3_aa: ASNAFRGGSNEQF
v_call: TRBV25-1

cdr3_aa: SVEDQGVNTEAF
v_call: TRBV29-1

cdr3_aa: ASSRSGLETQY
v_call: TRBV19

cdr3_aa: ASSTQGQLHGYT
v_call: TRBV28

cdr3_aa: ASSIGQGVTDTQY
v_call: TRBV6-6

cdr3_aa: ASSLSVRDTGELF
v_call: TRBV28

cdr3_aa: ASSYSGPGSYEQY
v_call: TRBV6-5

cdr3_aa: ASSPHIRTEAF
v_call: TRBV19

cdr3_aa: ASSLAAASYEQY
v_call: TRBV5-1

cdr3_aa: ASSFGTGSGELF
v_call: TRBV5-1

cdr3_aa: ASSLVRDRRGNTEAF
v_call: TRBV7-2

cdr3_aa: ASSQVSPGQGQYGYT
v_call: TRBV4-2

cdr3_aa: ASSPPGRTYGYT
v_call: TRBV28

cdr3_aa: ASSGQGNYGYT
v_call: TRBV6-1

cdr3_aa: ASSLLGSWSGNTIY
v_call: TRBV28

cdr3_aa: ASSEQGGQPQH
v_call: TRBV6-4

cdr3_aa: ASSLTGGNEQF
v_call: TRBV28

cdr3_aa: ASRGPGQGENIYEQY
v_call: TRBV6-4

cdr3_aa: AWRQGPGRDNQPQH
v_call: TRBV30

cdr3_aa: SVEGSGYT
v_call: TRBV29-1

cdr3_aa: ASSTGTGSSYEQY
v_call: TRBV19

cdr3_aa: ASSLLRADRANYGYT
v_call: TRBV7-9

cdr3_aa: ASSLGPGDNYGYT
v_call: TRBV7-2

cdr3_aa: ASREPGQGTYEQY
v_call: TRBV2

cdr3_aa: ASSLRMATYNEQF
v_call: TRBV5-5

cdr3_aa: ASSVSGGQTQY
v_call: TRBV6-4

cdr3_aa: ASTVGTDTQY
v_call: TRBV6-5

cdr3_aa: ASSQETGGYGYT
v_call: TRBV4-1

cdr3_aa: ASSLTDRGLGNSPLH
v_call: TRBV9

cdr3_aa: ASSRGGARPQY
v_call: TRBV13

cdr3_aa: ASSSPGTSVGTNSPLH
v_call: TRBV27

cdr3_aa: ATTGSGANVLT
v_call: TRBV2

cdr3_aa: ASSRNRTGQPQH
v_call: TRBV23-1

cdr3_aa: ATHRAGRYGYT
v_call: TRBV28

cdr3_aa: ASSRPNNEKLF
v_call: TRBV7-9